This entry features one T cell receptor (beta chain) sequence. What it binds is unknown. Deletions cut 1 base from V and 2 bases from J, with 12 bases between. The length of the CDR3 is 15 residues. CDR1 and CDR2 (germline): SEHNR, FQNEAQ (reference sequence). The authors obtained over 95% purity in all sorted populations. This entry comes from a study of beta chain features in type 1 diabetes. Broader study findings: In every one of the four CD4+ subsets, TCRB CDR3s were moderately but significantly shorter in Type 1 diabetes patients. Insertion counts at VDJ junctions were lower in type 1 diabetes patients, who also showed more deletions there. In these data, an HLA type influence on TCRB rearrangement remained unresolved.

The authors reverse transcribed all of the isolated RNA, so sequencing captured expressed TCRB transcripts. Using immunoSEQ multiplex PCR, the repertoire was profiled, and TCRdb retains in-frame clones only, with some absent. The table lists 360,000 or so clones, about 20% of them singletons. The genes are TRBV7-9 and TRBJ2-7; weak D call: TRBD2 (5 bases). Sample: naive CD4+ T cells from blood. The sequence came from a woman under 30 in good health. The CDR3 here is CASSLGGSRAYEQYF. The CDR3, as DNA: TGTGCCAGCAGCTTAGGTGGGAGTAGGGCCTACGAGCAGTACTTC. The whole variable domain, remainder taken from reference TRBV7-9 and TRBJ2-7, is DTGVSQNPRHKITKRGQNVTFRCDPISEHNRLYWYRQTLGQGPEFLTYFQNEAQLEKSRLLSDRFSAERPKGSFSTLEIQRTEQGDSAMYLCASSLGGSRAYEQYFGPGTRLTVT.